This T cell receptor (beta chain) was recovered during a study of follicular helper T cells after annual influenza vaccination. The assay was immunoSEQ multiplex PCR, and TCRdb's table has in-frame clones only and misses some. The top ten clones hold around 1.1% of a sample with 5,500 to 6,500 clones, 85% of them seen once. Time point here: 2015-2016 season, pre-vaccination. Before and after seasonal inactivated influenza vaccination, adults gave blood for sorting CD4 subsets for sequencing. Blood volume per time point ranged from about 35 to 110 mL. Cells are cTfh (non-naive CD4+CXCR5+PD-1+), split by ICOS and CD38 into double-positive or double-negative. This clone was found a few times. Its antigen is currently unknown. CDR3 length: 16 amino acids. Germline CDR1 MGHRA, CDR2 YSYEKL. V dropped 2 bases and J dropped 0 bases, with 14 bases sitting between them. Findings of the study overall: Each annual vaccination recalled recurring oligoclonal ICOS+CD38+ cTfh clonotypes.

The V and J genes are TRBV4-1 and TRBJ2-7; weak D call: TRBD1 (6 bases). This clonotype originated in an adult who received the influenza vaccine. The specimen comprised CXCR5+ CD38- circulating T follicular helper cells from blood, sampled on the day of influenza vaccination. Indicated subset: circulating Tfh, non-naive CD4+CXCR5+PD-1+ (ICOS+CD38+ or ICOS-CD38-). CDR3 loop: CASSQKQGPPSYEQYF. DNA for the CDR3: TGCGCCAGCAGCCAAAAACAGGGACCTCCCTCCTACGAGCAGTACTTC.